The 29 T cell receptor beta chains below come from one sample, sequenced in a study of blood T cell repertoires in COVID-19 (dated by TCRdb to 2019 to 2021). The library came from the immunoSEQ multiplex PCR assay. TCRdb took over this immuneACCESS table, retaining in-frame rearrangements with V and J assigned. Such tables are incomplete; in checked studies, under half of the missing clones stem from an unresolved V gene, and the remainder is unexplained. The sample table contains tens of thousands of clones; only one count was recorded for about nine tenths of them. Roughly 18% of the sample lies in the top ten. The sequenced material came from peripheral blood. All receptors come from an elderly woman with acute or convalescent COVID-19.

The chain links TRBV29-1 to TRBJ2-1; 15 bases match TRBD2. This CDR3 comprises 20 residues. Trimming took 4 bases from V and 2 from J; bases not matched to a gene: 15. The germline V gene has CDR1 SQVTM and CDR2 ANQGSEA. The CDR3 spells CSVGKGPRGTSGGTYNEQFF. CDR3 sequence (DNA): TGCAGCGTTGGGAAGGGACCACGGGGGACTAGCGGGGGGACCTACAATGAGCAGTTCTTC.

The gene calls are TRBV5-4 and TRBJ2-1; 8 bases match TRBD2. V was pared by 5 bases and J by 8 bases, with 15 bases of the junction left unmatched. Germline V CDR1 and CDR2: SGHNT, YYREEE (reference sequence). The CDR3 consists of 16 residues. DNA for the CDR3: TGTGCCAGCAGTTGGGCTGGGCGGGGGGCGTGGGATGAGCAGTTCTTC. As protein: CASSWAGRGAWDEQFF.

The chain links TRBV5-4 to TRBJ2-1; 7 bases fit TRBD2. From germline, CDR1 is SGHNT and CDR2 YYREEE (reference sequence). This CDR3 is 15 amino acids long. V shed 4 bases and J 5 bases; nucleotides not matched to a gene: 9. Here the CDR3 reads CASSPSGGLDNEQFF. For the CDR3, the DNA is TGTGCCAGCAGCCCCTCCGGCGGACTAGACAATGAGCAGTTCTTC.

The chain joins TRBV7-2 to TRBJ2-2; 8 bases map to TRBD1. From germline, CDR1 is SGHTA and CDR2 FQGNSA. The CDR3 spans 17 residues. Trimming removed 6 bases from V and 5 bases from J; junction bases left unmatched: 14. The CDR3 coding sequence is TGTGCCAGCAGAAAGAACCTCGGACAGGGCGAAACCGGGGAGCTGTTTTTT. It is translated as CASRKNLGQGETGELFF.

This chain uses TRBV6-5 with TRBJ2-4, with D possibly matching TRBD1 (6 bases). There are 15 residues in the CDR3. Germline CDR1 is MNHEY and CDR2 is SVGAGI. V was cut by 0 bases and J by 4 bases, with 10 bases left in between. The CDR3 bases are TGTGCCAGCAGTTACTCCCTTACAGGGAAAAACATTCAGTACTTC. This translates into CASSYSLTGKNIQYF.

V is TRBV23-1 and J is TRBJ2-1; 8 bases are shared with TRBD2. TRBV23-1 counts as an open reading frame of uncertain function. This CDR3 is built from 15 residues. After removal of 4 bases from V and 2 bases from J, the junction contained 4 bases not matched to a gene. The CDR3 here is CASSRGGGTYNEQFF. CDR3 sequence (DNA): TGCGCCAGCAGTCGGGGCGGGGGGACCTACAATGAGCAGTTCTTC.

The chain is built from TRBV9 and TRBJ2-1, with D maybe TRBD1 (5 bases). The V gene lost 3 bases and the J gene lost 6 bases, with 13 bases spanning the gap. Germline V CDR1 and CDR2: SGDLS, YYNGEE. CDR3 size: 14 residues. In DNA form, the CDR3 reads TGTGCCAGCAGCGGGCCCAGGGAATTCAATGAGCAGTTCTTC. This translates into CASSGPREFNEQFF.

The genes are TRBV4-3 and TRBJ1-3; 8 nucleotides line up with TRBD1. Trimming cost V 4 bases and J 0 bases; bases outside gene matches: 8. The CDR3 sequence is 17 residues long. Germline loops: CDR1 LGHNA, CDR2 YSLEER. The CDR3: CASSLSSQGVSGNTIYF. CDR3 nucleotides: TGCGCCAGCAGCCTGAGCTCACAGGGGGTCTCTGGAAACACCATATATTTT.

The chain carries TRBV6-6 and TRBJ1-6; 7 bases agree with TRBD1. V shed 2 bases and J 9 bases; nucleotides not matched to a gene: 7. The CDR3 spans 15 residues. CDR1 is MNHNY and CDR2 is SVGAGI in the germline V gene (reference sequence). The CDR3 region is CASSYGGTDSSPLHF. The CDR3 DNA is TGTGCCAGCAGTTACGGGGGGACAGATTCTTCACCCCTCCACTTT.

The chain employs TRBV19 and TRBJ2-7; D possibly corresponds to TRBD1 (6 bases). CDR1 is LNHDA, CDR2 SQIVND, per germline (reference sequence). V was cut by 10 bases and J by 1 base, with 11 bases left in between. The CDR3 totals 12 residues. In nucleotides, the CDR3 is TGTGCCACTAGGGACATTTCCTACGAGCAGTACTTC. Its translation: CATRDISYEQYF.

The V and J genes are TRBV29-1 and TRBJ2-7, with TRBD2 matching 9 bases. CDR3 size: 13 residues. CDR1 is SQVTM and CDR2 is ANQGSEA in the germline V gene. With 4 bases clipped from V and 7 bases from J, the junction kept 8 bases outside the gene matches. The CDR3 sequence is CSVVHLAGTEQYF. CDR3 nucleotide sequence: TGCAGCGTTGTACACCTAGCGGGAACGGAGCAGTACTTC.

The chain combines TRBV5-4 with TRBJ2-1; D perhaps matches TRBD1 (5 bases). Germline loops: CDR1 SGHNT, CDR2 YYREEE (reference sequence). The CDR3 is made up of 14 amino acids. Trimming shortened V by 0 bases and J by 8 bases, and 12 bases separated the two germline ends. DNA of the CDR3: TGTGCCAGCAGCTTGGAAGGGGATGGTGATGAGCAGTTCTTC. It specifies CASSLEGDGDEQFF.

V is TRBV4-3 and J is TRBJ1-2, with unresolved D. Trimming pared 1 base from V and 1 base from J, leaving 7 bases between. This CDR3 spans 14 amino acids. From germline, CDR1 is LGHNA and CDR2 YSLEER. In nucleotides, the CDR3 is TGCGCCAGCAGCCAAGGGCGGGATAACTATGGCTACACCTTC. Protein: CASSQGRDNYGYTF.

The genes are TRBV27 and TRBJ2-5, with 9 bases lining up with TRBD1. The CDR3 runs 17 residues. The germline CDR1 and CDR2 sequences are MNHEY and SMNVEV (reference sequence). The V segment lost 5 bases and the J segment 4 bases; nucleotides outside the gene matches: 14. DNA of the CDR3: TGTGCCAGCAGTCCCAGGACAGGGGCCACAGCAGCAGAGACCCAGTACTTC. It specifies CASSPRTGATAAETQYF.

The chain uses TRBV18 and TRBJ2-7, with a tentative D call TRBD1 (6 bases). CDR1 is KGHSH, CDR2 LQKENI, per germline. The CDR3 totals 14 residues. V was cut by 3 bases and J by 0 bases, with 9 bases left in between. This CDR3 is CASSPGADSYEQYF. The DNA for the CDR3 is TGTGCCAGCTCACCGGGGGCAGACTCCTACGAGCAGTACTTC.

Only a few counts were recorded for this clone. The CDR3 sequence: CATSREGQGREQYF. The CDR3 DNA reads as TGTGCCACCAGCAGAGAAGGACAGGGTCGCGAGCAGTACTTC. V and J are TRBV15 and TRBJ2-7, with 8 bases identical to TRBD1. This CDR3 has 14 residues. The germline V gene encodes CDR1 LNHNV and CDR2 YYDKDF (reference sequence). Trimming removed 0 bases from V and 6 bases from J; junction bases left unmatched: 4.

CDR3 DNA sequence: TGTGCCAGCAGTGACGTAGCAGGGTCCGGTCAGCCCCAGCATTTT. Its translation is CASSDVAGSGQPQHF. The chain uses TRBV2 and TRBJ1-5, with TRBD1 as a possible D gene (5 bases). V lost 3 bases, J lost 6 bases, and 15 bases lay in between. This CDR3 region has 15 residues. Germline loops: CDR1 SNHLY, CDR2 FYNNEI.

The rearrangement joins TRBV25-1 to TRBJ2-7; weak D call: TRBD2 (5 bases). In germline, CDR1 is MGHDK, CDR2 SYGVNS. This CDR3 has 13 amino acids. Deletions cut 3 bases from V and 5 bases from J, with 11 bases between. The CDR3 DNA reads TGTGCCAGCAGTGACGGGGTTCGGAACGAGCAGTACTTC. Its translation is CASSDGVRNEQYF.

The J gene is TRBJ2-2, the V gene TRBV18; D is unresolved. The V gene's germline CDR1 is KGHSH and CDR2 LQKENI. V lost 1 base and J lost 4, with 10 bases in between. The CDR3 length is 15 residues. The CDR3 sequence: CASSPLSSFTGELFF. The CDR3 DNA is TGTGCCAGCTCACCACTATCGTCCTTCACCGGGGAGCTGTTTTTT.

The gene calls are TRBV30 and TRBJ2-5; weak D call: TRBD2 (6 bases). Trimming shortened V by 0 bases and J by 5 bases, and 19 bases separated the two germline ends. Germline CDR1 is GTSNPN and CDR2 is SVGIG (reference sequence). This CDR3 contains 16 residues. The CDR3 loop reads CAWSVLDALEGETQYF. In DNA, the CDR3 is TGTGCCTGGAGTGTACTGGACGCTTTGGAGGGGGAGACCCAGTACTTC.

The CDR3 nucleotides read TGTGCCAGCAGTGAATCATGGCAATCTGGAAACACCATATATTTT. Translated: CASSESWQSGNTIYF. The chain recombines TRBV25-1 with TRBJ1-3; D ambiguous. V gave up 1 base and J gave up 1 base, with 8 bases separating them. CDR1 and CDR2 (germline): MGHDK, SYGVNS. CDR3 length equals 15 residues.

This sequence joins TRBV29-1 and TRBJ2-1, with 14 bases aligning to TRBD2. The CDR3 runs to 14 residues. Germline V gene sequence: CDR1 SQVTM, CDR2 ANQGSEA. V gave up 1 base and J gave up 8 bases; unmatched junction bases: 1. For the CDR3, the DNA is TGCAGCGTTGAAGGACTAGCGGGGGGGGATGAGCAGTTCTTC. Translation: CSVEGLAGGDEQFF.

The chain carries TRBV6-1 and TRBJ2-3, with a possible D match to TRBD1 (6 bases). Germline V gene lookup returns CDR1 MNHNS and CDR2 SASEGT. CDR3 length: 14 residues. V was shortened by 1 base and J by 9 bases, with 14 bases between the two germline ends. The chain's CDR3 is CASSEGQARGTQYF. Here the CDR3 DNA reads TGTGCCAGCAGTGAAGGACAGGCCCGAGGGACGCAGTATTTT.

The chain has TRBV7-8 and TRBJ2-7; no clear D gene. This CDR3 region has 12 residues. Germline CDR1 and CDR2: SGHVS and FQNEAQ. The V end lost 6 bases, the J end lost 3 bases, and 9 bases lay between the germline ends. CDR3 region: CASSVGSYEQYF. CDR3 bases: TGTGCCAGCAGTGTGGGCAGCTACGAGCAGTACTTC.

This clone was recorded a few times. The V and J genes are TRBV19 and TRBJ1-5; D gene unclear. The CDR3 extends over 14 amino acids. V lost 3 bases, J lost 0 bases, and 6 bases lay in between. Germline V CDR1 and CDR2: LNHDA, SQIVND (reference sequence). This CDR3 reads CASSIRYSNQPQHF. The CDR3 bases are TGTGCCAGTAGTATCAGATATAGCAATCAGCCCCAGCATTTT.

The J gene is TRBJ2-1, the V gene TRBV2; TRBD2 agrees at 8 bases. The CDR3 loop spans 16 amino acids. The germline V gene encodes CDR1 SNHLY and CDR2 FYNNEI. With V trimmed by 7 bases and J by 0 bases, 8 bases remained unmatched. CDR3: CASKGRGRSSYNEQFF. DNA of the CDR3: TGTGCCAGCAAAGGGCGCGGGAGGAGCTCCTACAATGAGCAGTTCTTC. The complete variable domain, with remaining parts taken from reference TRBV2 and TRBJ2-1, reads EPEVTQTPSHQVTQMGQEVILRCVPISNHLYFYWYRQILGQKVEFLVSFYNNEISEKSEIFDDQFSVERPDGSNFTLKIRSTKLEDSAMYFCASKGRGRSSYNEQFFGPGTRLTVL.

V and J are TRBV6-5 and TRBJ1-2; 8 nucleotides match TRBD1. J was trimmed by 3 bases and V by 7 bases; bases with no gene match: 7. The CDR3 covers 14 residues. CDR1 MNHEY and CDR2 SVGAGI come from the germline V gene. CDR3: CASIPGQVYYGYTF. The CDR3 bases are TGTGCCAGCATACCGGGACAGGTATACTATGGCTACACCTTC.

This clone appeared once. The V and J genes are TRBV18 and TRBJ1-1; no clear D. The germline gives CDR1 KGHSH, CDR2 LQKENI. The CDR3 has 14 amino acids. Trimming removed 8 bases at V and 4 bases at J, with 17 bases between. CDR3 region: CASHLSSGVTEAFF. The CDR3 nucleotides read TGTGCCAGCCATCTGTCCTCCGGGGTCACTGAAGCTTTCTTT.

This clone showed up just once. In DNA form, the CDR3 reads TGTGCCAGCAGCTTGTCCTGGGGGCGCGTGGGGAAACTGTTTTTT. It specifies CASSLSWGRVGKLFF. The V call is TRBV5-6, the J call TRBJ1-4; possibly TRBD1 for D (6 bases). The germline CDR1 and CDR2 sequences are SGHDT and YYEEEE. Trimming pared 1 base from V and 11 bases from J, leaving 18 bases between. The CDR3 totals 15 residues.